The 26 T cell receptor beta chains listed next were all sequenced from one sample in a study of Graves' ophthalmopathy and Graves' hyperthyroidism. RNA transcripts yielded amplified TCR beta CDR3 regions. Following a first-round RT-PCR that used HTBI primers, a second-round multiplex PCR was carried out. Using its own MiXCR run on the multiplex PCR reads, TCRdb lists one record per CDR3 protein. The sample has around 520,000 distinct CDR3 sequences, roughly 40% seen once. The sample consisted of peripheral blood or thyroid tissue (not recorded which). The receptors derive from an adult man with Graves' hyperthyroidism.

This clonotype came up once. The chain employs TRBV7-3 and TRBJ2-5; tentatively, D is TRBD1 (6 bases). Germline CDR1 SGHTA, CDR2 FQGTGA. V lost 5 bases and J 2 bases, leaving 15 bases between the germline ends. The length of the CDR3 is 15 residues. This CDR3 reads CASSLRTEIQETQYF. The CDR3 nucleotides read TGTGCCAGCAGCCTCAGGACAGAGATACAAGAGACCCAGTACTTC. The complete variable domain, with remaining parts taken from reference TRBV7-3 and TRBJ2-5, reads GAGVSQTPSNKVTEKGKYVELRCDPISGHTALYWYRQSLGQGPEFLIYFQGTGAADDSGLPNDRFFAVRPEGSVSTLKIQRTERGDSAVYLCASSLRTEIQETQYFGPGTRLLVL.

The table lists this clonotype with many counts. The gene calls are TRBV6-5 and TRBJ2-5; 7 nucleotides match TRBD2. Germline trimming cut 5 bases from V and 5 bases from J; bases unmatched to any gene: 8. The CDR3 contains 14 residues. In germline, CDR1 is MNHEY, CDR2 SVGAGI. The CDR3 nucleotides are TGTGCCAGCAGTGAATCCGGGGGGTGGGAGACCCAGTACTTC. Residues: CASSESGGWETQYF.

The chain joins TRBV12-3 or TRBV12-4 to TRBJ1-1; 7 bases are a match to TRBD1. The length of the CDR3 is 13 residues. V shed 6 bases, J shed 7 bases, and the junction held 8 bases outside the gene matches. The CDR3 reads CASSLTGDNEAFF. CDR3 nucleotide sequence: TGTGCCAGCAGCCTCACAGGGGACAATGAAGCTTTCTTT.

The chain has TRBV11-2 and TRBJ1-1; 7 nucleotides agree with TRBD1. V was pared by 8 bases and J by 8 bases, with 5 bases of the junction left unmatched. Germline values: CDR1 SGHAT, CDR2 FQNNGV. This CDR3 region has 11 residues. CDR3 region: CASSEGAEAFF. Written as DNA, the CDR3 is TGTGCCAGCTCCGAGGGGGCGGAAGCTTTCTTT.

The table lists this clonotype with many counts. V usage is TRBV7-9 and J usage is TRBJ2-2; TRBD1 matches at 12 bases. Germline trimming cut 4 bases from V and 6 bases from J; bases unmatched to any gene: 6. The germline gives CDR1 SEHNR, CDR2 FQNEAQ (reference sequence). The CDR3 covers 16 residues. CDR3 DNA sequence: TGTGCCAGCAGCTCGGGGACAGGGGGCTTCTCCGGGGAGCTGTTTTTT. The encoded protein is CASSSGTGGFSGELFF. The full variable domain, rest sourced from reference TRBV7-9 and TRBJ2-2, is DTGVSQNPRHKITKRGQNVTFRCDPISEHNRLYWYRQTLGQGPEFLTYFQNEAQLEKSRLLSDRFSAERPKGSFSTLEIQRTEQGDSAMYLCASSSGTGGFSGELFFGEGSRLTVL.

This clonotype has at least ten counts. V is TRBV19 and J is TRBJ2-6; D ambiguous. From germline, CDR1 is LNHDA and CDR2 SQIVND (reference sequence). The CDR3 extends over 18 amino acids. Trimming stripped 3 bases from V and 0 bases from J, with 15 bases between. The CDR3 coding sequence is TGTGCCAGTAGTATGTTGGCAGGTCCCGGCTCTGGGGCCAACGTCCTGACTTTC. Protein sequence: CASSMLAGPGSGANVLTF.

The sample holds a few counts of this clonotype. The chain has TRBV24-1 and TRBJ1-5; TRBD1 agrees at 7 bases. Germline trimming cut 2 bases from V and 0 bases from J; bases unmatched to any gene: 6. From germline, CDR1 is KGHDR and CDR2 SFDVKD. This CDR3 has 17 amino acids. The DNA of the CDR3 is TGTGCCACCAGTGATTCCCCCGGGACAGCTAGCAATCAGCCCCAGCATTTT. This encodes CATSDSPGTASNQPQHF.

This clonotype was detected ten times or more. This chain joins TRBV7-9 and TRBJ2-2; 7 bases map to TRBD1. The ends lost 3 bases at V and 0 bases at J; junction bases unmatched: 7. The CDR3 sequence is 17 residues long. Germline CDR1 and CDR2: SEHNR and FQNEAQ (reference sequence). The CDR3 loop reads CASSLALGTANTGELFF. The CDR3 nucleotides are TGTGCCAGCAGCTTGGCCCTCGGGACAGCGAACACCGGGGAGCTGTTTTTT.

This clonotype has a count of ten or more. The genes are TRBV11-2 and TRBJ2-2; D is possibly TRBD1 (8 bases). V lost 6 bases and J 5 bases, leaving 16 bases between the germline ends. CDR1 SGHAT and CDR2 FQNNGV come from the germline V gene. The length of the CDR3 is 15 residues. Here the CDR3 reads CASSQDREGTGELFF. CDR3 coding DNA: TGTGCCAGCAGTCAGGACAGGGAGGGGACCGGGGAGCTGTTTTTT. Combining the CDR3 with reference TRBV11-2 and TRBJ2-2 gives the whole variable domain EAGVAQSPRYKIIEKRQSVAFWCNPISGHATLYWYQQILGQGPKLLIQFQNNGVVDDSQLPKDRFSAERLKGVDSTLKIQPAKLEDSAVYLCASSQDREGTGELFFGEGSRLTVL.

This clonotype occurred many times. This chain joins TRBV12-3 or TRBV12-4 and TRBJ1-5; a possible D gene is TRBD1 (5 bases). V lost 3 bases, J lost 6 bases, and 9 bases lay in between. The length of the CDR3 is 13 residues. CDR3 in amino acids: CASSFQGSQPQHF. As DNA, the CDR3 is TGTGCCAGCAGTTTTCAGGGCAGTCAGCCCCAGCATTTT.

To note about this clonotype: This could be a read error, since a much larger clone is one nucleotide away. The CDR3 is CASSFGGSRPQHF. The DNA of the CDR3 is TGTGCCAGCAGTTTCGGGGGAAGTCGGCCCCAGCATTTT. The chain employs TRBV12-3 or TRBV12-4 and TRBJ1-5; D may be TRBD1 (5 bases). Trimming left V 3 bases short and J 9 bases short, with 12 bases between. The CDR3 sequence is 13 residues long.

In the case of this clonotype: A much larger clone lies a single base off, so this may be a read error. CDR3 loop: CASSLQATTEKLVF. The CDR3 region has the DNA TGTGCCAGCAGCCTCCAGGCCACCACTGAAAAACTGGTTTTT. V is TRBV24-1 and J is TRBJ1-4; no firm D call. The CDR3 contains 14 residues. CDR1 and CDR2 (germline): KGHDR, SFDVKD.

The chain links TRBV7-9 to TRBJ1-3; tentatively, D is TRBD1 (6 bases). The CDR3 has 13 residues. V lost 11 bases to trimming and J lost 4 bases, with 15 bases between them. Germline CDR1 is SEHNR and CDR2 is FQNEAQ (reference sequence). CDR3 loop: CACKGGMGNTIYF. The CDR3 bases are TGTGCCTGCAAGGGGGGGATGGGAAACACCATATATTTT.

In this sample, this clonotype turned up a few times. This rearrangement joins TRBV24-1 to TRBJ2-3; perhaps TRBD1 as D (6 bases). CDR3 length: 15 amino acids. Trimming removed 3 bases from V and 2 bases from J, with 11 bases in between. Germline assignment: CDR1 KGHDR and CDR2 SFDVKD. The DNA of the CDR3 is TGTGCCACCAGTGATAGGGGGATCTTCACAGATACGCAGTATTTT. It yields the protein CATSDRGIFTDTQYF.

This clonotype was seen repeatedly, ten times or more. The V gene is TRBV9, the J gene TRBJ2-5, with D possibly matching TRBD2 (6 bases). Germline V gene data show CDR1 as SGDLS and CDR2 as YYNGEE. This CDR3 is 15 amino acids long. V shed 1 base and J shed 5 bases, with 15 bases lying between them. CDR3 in DNA: TGTGCCAGCAGCGTATCTGGGGCGGGGTTGGAGACCCAGTACTTC. This codes for CASSVSGAGLETQYF.

This clonotype was observed many times. The V and J genes are TRBV7-8 and TRBJ2-7; D gene unclear. V shed 1 base and J shed 6 bases, with 10 bases lying between them. CDR3 length: 13 residues. CDR1 is SGHVS and CDR2 is FQNEAQ in the germline V gene. The CDR3 is CASSLGSGSEQYF. CDR3 coding DNA: TGTGCCAGCAGCTTAGGGTCCGGTTCCGAGCAGTACTTC.

Note on this clonotype: A much more abundant neighbour one base away suggests this may be a read error. V and J are TRBV19 and TRBJ2-5; D unclear. There are 14 residues in the CDR3. CDR1 LNHDA and CDR2 SQIVND come from the germline V gene (reference sequence). CDR3 sequence: CASSTPGYQGTQYF. In DNA form, the CDR3 reads TGTGCCAGTAGTACCCCAGGTTACCAAGGGACCCAGTACTTC.

V gene TRBV29-1 combines with J gene TRBJ1-2; D is possibly TRBD1 (5 bases). CDR1 is SQVTM and CDR2 is ANQGSEA in the germline V gene. The V and J ends lost 6 bases and 6 bases respectively, with 17 bases between them. The CDR3 has 13 amino acids. The CDR3 is CSVAPSLGDGYTF. DNA for the CDR3: TGCAGCGTAGCCCCCTCCTTGGGGGATGGCTACACCTTC.

This clonotype occurred many times. The gene calls are TRBV13 and TRBJ1-2; D is unresolved. The ends were cut back, 4 bases at V and 3 bases at J, with 6 bases in the middle. The germline gives CDR1 PRHDT, CDR2 FYEKMQ (reference sequence). This CDR3 comprises 12 residues. The DNA of the CDR3 is TGTGCCAGCAGCTCACTGGACTATGGCTACACCTTC. Translation: CASSSLDYGYTF.

A note on this clonotype: A read error is possible here, since a much larger clone lies one base away. The chain recombines TRBV7-3 with TRBJ2-2; D is perhaps TRBD1 or TRBD2 (5 bases each). Germline V gives CDR1 SGHTA, CDR2 FQGTGA. The CDR3 consists of 18 residues. DNA of the CDR3: TGTGCCAGCAGCTTAAGGGGCAGCGGACATGCGATCACCAGGGAGCTGTTTTTT. It is translated as CASSLRGSGHAITRELFF. Looking up the rest from reference TRBV7-3 and TRBJ2-2 gives the full variable domain: GAGVSQTPSNKVTEKGKYVELRCDPISGHTALYWYRQSLGQGPEFLIYFQGTGAADDSGLPNDRFFAVRPEGSVSTLKIQRTERGDSAVYLCASSLRGSGHAITRELFFGEGSRLTVL.

This clonotype was recorded many times. The chain uses TRBV20-1 and TRBJ2-7, with D maybe TRBD1 (6 bases). This CDR3 is 14 amino acids long. Trimming pared 1 base from V and 0 bases from J, leaving 10 bases between. The germline CDR1 and CDR2 sequences are DFQATT and SNEGSKA (reference sequence). In DNA, the CDR3 is TGCAGTGCTAGAGGACAGGTCCTCTCCTACGAGCAGTACTTC. This encodes CSARGQVLSYEQYF.

This clonotype was seen at least ten times. The chain links TRBV7-9 to TRBJ2-5; 10 bases map to TRBD1. Trimming removed 3 bases from V and 10 bases from J; junction bases left unmatched: 5. The CDR3 consists of 13 residues. Germline-derived CDR1 and CDR2 are SEHNR and FQNEAQ (reference sequence). The CDR3: CASSFGDRGLQYF. DNA of the CDR3: TGTGCCAGCAGCTTCGGGGACAGGGGTCTCCAGTACTTC.

This clonotype was seen at least ten times. The CDR3 DNA reads as TGCGCCAGCAGCTTGTCCGGGGGGCTGGGCTATGGCTACACCTTC. This encodes CASSLSGGLGYGYTF. The V and J genes are TRBV5-1 and TRBJ1-2; TRBD1 is a possible D gene (6 bases). The V end was cut by 1 base, the J end by 4 bases, with 14 bases between. Per germline, CDR1 SGHRS and CDR2 YFSETQ. The length of the CDR3 is 15 residues. Full variable domain (outside the CDR3, taken from reference TRBV5-1 and TRBJ1-2): KAGVTQTPRYLIKTRGQQVTLSCSPISGHRSVSWYQQTPGQGLQFLFEYFSETQRNKGNFPGRFSGRQFSNSRSEMNVSTLELGDSALYLCASSLSGGLGYGYTFGSGTRLTVV.

The chain is built from TRBV19 and TRBJ1-1, with 9 nucleotides matching TRBD1. The V and J ends lost 7 bases and 0 bases, in that order; junction bases with no gene match: 9. Germline V gene data show CDR1 as LNHDA and CDR2 as SQIVND (reference sequence). The CDR3 has 16 residues. CDR3 sequence reads: CASTTPQGAVNTEAFF. In DNA form, the CDR3 reads TGTGCCAGTACCACTCCACAGGGGGCCGTGAACACTGAAGCTTTCTTT.

This clonotype was counted a few times. V and J are TRBV7-9 and TRBJ1-2, with TRBD1 matching over 9 bases. V lost 5 bases to trimming and J lost 11 bases; unmatched junction nucleotides: 3. The CDR3 totals 11 residues. Germline V lookup: CDR1 SEHNR, CDR2 FQNEAQ (reference sequence). The CDR3 reads CASSRDREYTF. DNA for the CDR3: TGTGCCAGCAGCCGGGACAGGGAATACACCTTC.

The CDR3 DNA follows: TGTGCCAGCAGTTTTACCCGGGACAGGGGAAATACTAACTATGGCTACACCTTC. Its translation: CASSFTRDRGNTNYGYTF. The chain uses TRBV2 and TRBJ1-2, with TRBD1 matching over 10 bases. CDR3 length: 18 residues. The junction had 12 bases not matched to a gene; V was cut back by 5 bases and J by 0 bases. The V gene's germline CDR1 is SNHLY and CDR2 FYNNEI.